These T cell receptor beta chains were read from a single sample in a study of OX40 agonist ivuxolimab in advanced cancers. This table comes from immunoSEQ multiplex PCR, and its TCRdb copy is limited to in-frame clones, with some not included. The sample yields some 62,000 clones, 85% to 95% seen once. This sample comprised CD4+ or CD8+ T cells sorted from blood, obtained in a trial of the OX40 agonist ivuxolimab. The receptors originated from an adult with an advanced solid tumor such as melanoma, head and neck, liver or kidney cancer. Each CDR3 is given with its conserved first and last residue. A D gene is named only where the DNA matches it firmly. Not every row has a clone size; where given, it reads once, few, many or a size class.

abundance: few; v_gene: TRBV7-9; d_gene: NA; j_gene: TRBJ1-4; CDR3nt: TGTGCCAGCAGCTTCCTCGGGGGCGAGGAAAAACTGTTTTTT; CDR3aa: CASSFLGGEEKLFF
abundance: NA; v_gene: TRBV7-6; d_gene: NA; j_gene: TRBJ2-1; CDR3nt: TGTGCCAGCAGCCGACTAGGGAATGAGCAGTTCTTC; CDR3aa: CASSRLGNEQFF
abundance: NA; v_gene: TRBV7-6; d_gene: NA; j_gene: TRBJ2-2; CDR3nt: TGTGCCAGCAGCTCCCGAGGCACCGGGGAGCTGTTTTTT; CDR3aa: CASSSRGTGELFF
abundance: NA; v_gene: TRBV14; d_gene: NA; j_gene: TRBJ1-1; CDR3nt: TGTGCCAGCGGTTACGGGACAACACCTGAAGCTTTCTTT; CDR3aa: CASGYGTTPEAFF
abundance: NA; v_gene: TRBV4-3; d_gene: TRBD2; j_gene: TRBJ2-1; CDR3nt: TGCGCCAGCAGCTACGGGACTAGCGGCTACAATGAGCAGTTCTTC; CDR3aa: CASSYGTSGYNEQFF
abundance: medium-sized; v_gene: TRBV6-4; d_gene: NA; j_gene: TRBJ2-3; CDR3nt: TGTGCCAGCAGTGAGCGTAGCACAGATACGCAGTATTTT; CDR3aa: CASSERSTDTQYF
abundance: NA; v_gene: TRBV7-9; d_gene: NA; j_gene: TRBJ2-1; CDR3nt: TGTGCCAGCAGCTTAGGGACGGGGTACTACAATGAGCAGTTCTTC; CDR3aa: CASSLGTGYYNEQFF
abundance: NA; v_gene: TRBV11-2; d_gene: TRBD2; j_gene: TRBJ2-7; CDR3nt: TGTGCCAGCAGCTCCCGCGGACTAGCGGGGGACGAGCAGTACTTC; CDR3aa: CASSSRGLAGDEQYF
abundance: NA; v_gene: TRBV4-1; d_gene: NA; j_gene: TRBJ1-2; CDR3nt: TGCGCCAGCAGCCAAGATCAGGGAGGGATGGACTATGGCTACACCTTC; CDR3aa: CASSQDQGGMDYGYTF
abundance: NA; v_gene: TRBV2; d_gene: TRBD2; j_gene: TRBJ2-7; CDR3nt: TGTGCCAGCAGTGATCGCGGGAGAGGCTCCTACGAGCAGTACTTC; CDR3aa: CASSDRGRGSYEQYF
abundance: NA; v_gene: TRBV6-1; d_gene: TRBD1; j_gene: TRBJ2-7; CDR3nt: TGTGCCAGCAGTGCTACTTCATCGGGGACAGGGTTTGGCGAGCAGTACTTC; CDR3aa: CASSATSSGTGFGEQYF
abundance: medium-sized; v_gene: TRBV4-1; d_gene: TRBD2; j_gene: TRBJ2-7; CDR3nt: TGCGCCAGCAGCCAAATTAGCGGGGGAGCTTCCTACGAGCAGTACTTC; CDR3aa: CASSQISGGASYEQYF
abundance: NA; v_gene: TRBV19; d_gene: TRBD1; j_gene: TRBJ2-7; CDR3nt: TGTGCCAGTAGTATTGCAGGGGGCTTCTACGAGCAGTACTTC; CDR3aa: CASSIAGGFYEQYF
abundance: NA; v_gene: TRBV5-1; d_gene: NA; j_gene: TRBJ2-2; CDR3nt: TGCGCCAGCAGGAGCGGGACCGGGGAGCTGTTTTTT; CDR3aa: CASRSGTGELFF
abundance: NA; v_gene: TRBV13; d_gene: NA; j_gene: TRBJ2-1; CDR3nt: TGTGCCAGCAGCTTAGGCCGTAACAATGAGCAGTTCTTC; CDR3aa: CASSLGRNNEQFF
abundance: NA; v_gene: TRBV2; d_gene: NA; j_gene: TRBJ2-2; CDR3nt: TGTGCCAGCAGTGGGCAGGAGGGAGCCGGGGAGCTGTTTTTT; CDR3aa: CASSGQEGAGELFF
abundance: NA; v_gene: TRBV19; d_gene: NA; j_gene: TRBJ2-7; CDR3nt: TGTGCCAGTAGTATTGGCGGAATCTACGAGCAGTACTTC; CDR3aa: CASSIGGIYEQYF
abundance: once; v_gene: TRBV5-4; d_gene: TRBD2; j_gene: TRBJ2-3; CDR3nt: TGTGCCAGCAGCTATTTAGCGGGAGAGTCTAATACGCAGTATTTT; CDR3aa: CASSYLAGESNTQYF
abundance: NA; v_gene: TRBV7-6; d_gene: NA; j_gene: TRBJ1-1; CDR3nt: TGTGCCAGCAGCTTAGGTCCAGGGCAGAACACTGAAGCTTTCTTT; CDR3aa: CASSLGPGQNTEAFF
abundance: NA; v_gene: TRBV5-1; d_gene: NA; j_gene: TRBJ2-7; CDR3nt: TGCGCCAGCAGCCTCGGGACGCAGGCCTACGAGCAGTACTTC; CDR3aa: CASSLGTQAYEQYF
abundance: NA; v_gene: TRBV25-1; d_gene: TRBD1; j_gene: TRBJ2-5; CDR3nt: TGTGCCAGCAGTGAGGCACCCCCGGGACAGGGGCAAGAGACCCAGTACTTC; CDR3aa: CASSEAPPGQGQETQYF
abundance: NA; v_gene: TRBV6-1; d_gene: TRBD2; j_gene: TRBJ2-2; CDR3nt: TGTGCCAGCAGTGCGACTAGCGGGATAAGCACCGGGGAGCTGTTTTTT; CDR3aa: CASSATSGISTGELFF
abundance: NA; v_gene: TRBV9; d_gene: NA; j_gene: TRBJ2-1; CDR3nt: TGTGCCAGCAGCGTGAACATGAATGAGCAGTTCTTC; CDR3aa: CASSVNMNEQFF
abundance: NA; v_gene: TRBV5-1; d_gene: TRBD1; j_gene: TRBJ1-1; CDR3nt: TGCGCCAGCAGCTATGACAGGGGGAACACTGAAGCTTTCTTT; CDR3aa: CASSYDRGNTEAFF
abundance: NA; v_gene: TRBV7-2; d_gene: NA; j_gene: TRBJ1-1; CDR3nt: TGTGCCAGCAGCTTGAGAAGGATGGACACTGAAGCTTTCTTT; CDR3aa: CASSLRRMDTEAFF
abundance: NA; v_gene: TRBV27; d_gene: NA; j_gene: TRBJ2-2; CDR3nt: TGTGCCAGCAGTTTCTGGGGAACCGGGGAGCTGTTTTTT; CDR3aa: CASSFWGTGELFF
abundance: NA; v_gene: TRBV5-1; d_gene: TRBD1; j_gene: TRBJ2-7; CDR3nt: TGCGCCAGCAGCTGGACAGGCAACGAGCAGTACTTC; CDR3aa: CASSWTGNEQYF
abundance: NA; v_gene: TRBV5-5; d_gene: NA; j_gene: TRBJ2-3; CDR3nt: TGTGCCAGCAGCCCAATTTTTGGGGTCGCAGATACGCAGTATTTT; CDR3aa: CASSPIFGVADTQYF
abundance: once; v_gene: TRBV7-9; d_gene: NA; j_gene: TRBJ1-5; CDR3nt: TGTGCCAGCAGCTTAGGGACATGGGGCAATCAGCCCCAGCATTTT; CDR3aa: CASSLGTWGNQPQHF
abundance: NA; v_gene: TRBV6-6; d_gene: NA; j_gene: TRBJ2-7; CDR3nt: TGTGCCAGCAGTTCCGGGGGCCTATTAGCCCGCTACGAGCAGTACTTC; CDR3aa: CASSSGGLLARYEQYF
abundance: NA; v_gene: TRBV19; d_gene: TRBD2; j_gene: TRBJ2-7; CDR3nt: TGTGCCAGTAGTACGCCGTCGGGACGGGAGGTCGGTTACGAGCAGTACTTC; CDR3aa: CASSTPSGREVGYEQYF
abundance: NA; v_gene: TRBV5-1; d_gene: NA; j_gene: TRBJ2-7; CDR3nt: TGCGCCAGCAGCTCCGACTACGAGCAGTACTTC; CDR3aa: CASSSDYEQYF
abundance: NA; v_gene: TRBV7-6; d_gene: TRBD2; j_gene: TRBJ2-1; CDR3nt: TGTGCCAGCAGCTTAGCGGGAGGGCCTAACAATGAGCAGTTCTTC; CDR3aa: CASSLAGGPNNEQFF
abundance: NA; v_gene: TRBV19; d_gene: NA; j_gene: TRBJ2-4; CDR3nt: TGTGCCAGTAGTATGGGACGGAGCTGGGGGAACATTCAGTACTTC; CDR3aa: CASSMGRSWGNIQYF
abundance: NA; v_gene: TRBV5-1; d_gene: NA; j_gene: TRBJ2-1; CDR3nt: TGCGCCAGCACCTCCCAGGGAGTTGGGAATGAGCAGTTCTTC; CDR3aa: CASTSQGVGNEQFF
abundance: NA; v_gene: TRBV13; d_gene: TRBD2; j_gene: TRBJ2-7; CDR3nt: TGTGCCAGCAGCTTCCCAGCGGGATTAACCTACGAGCAGTACTTC; CDR3aa: CASSFPAGLTYEQYF
abundance: NA; v_gene: TRBV10-1; d_gene: TRBD1; j_gene: TRBJ2-1; CDR3nt: TGCGCCAGCAGTGACCCGGGACAGGGGGACAATGAGCAGTTCTTC; CDR3aa: CASSDPGQGDNEQFF
abundance: NA; v_gene: TRBV7-3; d_gene: NA; j_gene: TRBJ2-3; CDR3nt: TGTGCCAGCAGCTTAGGATTGGGAAGCACAGATACGCAGTATTTT; CDR3aa: CASSLGLGSTDTQYF
abundance: NA; v_gene: TRBV27; d_gene: NA; j_gene: TRBJ1-2; CDR3nt: TGTGCCAGCAGTTTATCCGCCGTGGGTTGGGTCTATGGCTACACCTTC; CDR3aa: CASSLSAVGWVYGYTF
abundance: NA; v_gene: TRBV13; d_gene: NA; j_gene: TRBJ2-7; CDR3nt: TGTGCCAGCAGCCCGGGACGTAGGGACGAGCAGTACTTC; CDR3aa: CASSPGRRDEQYF
abundance: NA; v_gene: TRBV27; d_gene: NA; j_gene: TRBJ2-7; CDR3nt: TGTGCCAGCAGTCTCAACTCCTACGAGCAGTACTTC; CDR3aa: CASSLNSYEQYF
abundance: NA; v_gene: TRBV28; d_gene: NA; j_gene: TRBJ2-7; CDR3nt: TGTGCCAGCAGTTTATACTACTACGAGCAGTACTTC; CDR3aa: CASSLYYYEQYF
abundance: once; v_gene: TRBV6-6; d_gene: TRBD2; j_gene: TRBJ2-7; CDR3nt: TGTGCCAGCAGTCCGCTAGCGGGAGACCACGAGCAGTACTTC; CDR3aa: CASSPLAGDHEQYF
abundance: NA; v_gene: TRBV5-5; d_gene: TRBD2; j_gene: TRBJ2-7; CDR3nt: TGTGCCAGCAGCCCTCCGGGACTAGCGGGAGGTGGCGAGCAGTACTTC; CDR3aa: CASSPPGLAGGGEQYF
abundance: NA; v_gene: TRBV9; d_gene: NA; j_gene: TRBJ1-2; CDR3nt: TGTGCCAGCAGCGTTCGAGGGGCCCTTGATACTAGCTATGGCTACACCTTC; CDR3aa: CASSVRGALDTSYGYTF
abundance: NA; v_gene: TRBV7-9; d_gene: NA; j_gene: TRBJ1-1; CDR3nt: TGTGCCAGCAGCTTTATTATCCATGGGACTGAAGCTTTCTTT; CDR3aa: CASSFIIHGTEAFF
abundance: NA; v_gene: TRBV19; d_gene: NA; j_gene: TRBJ2-2; CDR3nt: TGTGCCAGTAGTATAGACAGGGTAACCGGGGAGCTGTTTTTT; CDR3aa: CASSIDRVTGELFF